This T cell receptor (beta chain) emerged from a study of blood T cell repertoires in COVID-19. The overall study: Acute and convalescent COVID-19 specimens originated in the United States, Italy and Spain. Sources were T cells, B-cell-depleted T cells, or PBMCs; the material itself was cDNA or gDNA.

The V gene's germline CDR1 is SGHAT and CDR2 FQNNGV. V was shortened by 0 bases and J by 7 bases, with 12 bases between the two germline ends. There are 14 residues in the CDR3. Per the authors' pipeline: Amplifying reference gene primers gave estimates of nucleated cell counts. Sequenced by immunoSEQ multiplex PCR; TCRdb stores in-frame clones only, minus some. The DNA was the basis for D and trimming; V, J and clone size are from that table. Of about 100,000 clones in the sample, about nine tenths were seen once. The receptor was isolated from a man in his 60s with acute or convalescent COVID-19. The chain employs TRBV11-2 and TRBJ1-1; D remains ambiguous. The sequenced sample was peripheral blood. DNA of the CDR3: TGTGCCAGCAGCTTAGAGACAACCCCGCTTGAAGCTTTCTTT. This gives the protein CASSLETTPLEAFF.